These T cell receptor beta chains were read from a single sample in a study of Graves' ophthalmopathy and Graves' hyperthyroidism. TCRdb re-called the multiplex PCR reads through MiXCR, storing one row per CDR3 protein. Among over a million distinct CDR3 sequences listed, about 36% were seen once. Sequencing was performed on peripheral blood or thyroid tissue (not recorded which). All receptors come from an adult man with Graves' hyperthyroidism. CDR3s include the opening cysteine and the closing phenylalanine or tryptophan.

cdr3_length: 13; v_call: TRBV20-1; j_call: TRBJ2-5; cdr3_aa: CSATSGQQETQYF
cdr3_length: 14; v_call: TRBV29-1; j_call: TRBJ2-7; cdr3_aa: CSVEGQGVSYEQYF
cdr3_length: 15; v_call: TRBV19; j_call: TRBJ2-6; cdr3_aa: CASRQTGSGANVLTF
cdr3_length: 15; v_call: TRBV6-5; j_call: TRBJ2-7; cdr3_aa: CASSPVAGDTYEQYF
cdr3_length: 15; v_call: TRBV3-1; j_call: TRBJ2-5; cdr3_aa: CASSLPDRYQETQYF
cdr3_length: 13; v_call: TRBV2; j_call: TRBJ2-7; cdr3_aa: CASSVGTLYEQYF
cdr3_length: 10; v_call: TRBV2; j_call: TRBJ2-5; cdr3_aa: CASSAEAQYF
cdr3_length: 15; v_call: TRBV4-3; j_call: TRBJ1-5; cdr3_aa: CASSQDFRKHQPQHF
cdr3_length: 15; v_call: TRBV9; j_call: TRBJ1-5; cdr3_aa: CASSPSWGLSRPQHF
cdr3_length: 18; v_call: TRBV13; j_call: TRBJ2-7; cdr3_aa: CASSPGLAGSTQLDEQYF
cdr3_length: 17; v_call: TRBV5-1; j_call: TRBJ2-7; cdr3_aa: CASSRGTGTMVIYEQYF